This TCR beta chain was identified in a study of beta chain features in type 1 diabetes (dated by TCRdb to about 2018). Study-wide context: No differences in mean age, gender distribution, total cell number or subset yield were found between patients and healthy donors. Naive and central memory subsets were obtained from all 30 or so donors, but regulatory and stem cell-like memory subsets were isolated from only 8 patients and about 8 healthy donors. A total of roughly 110 million sorted cells were examined across all samples, and the number of cells per subset was strongly correlated with RNA yield. The study compared the TCRB repertoires of sorted circulating CD4+ T cell subsets in recently diagnosed type 1 diabetes patients with those in matched healthy donors. Broader findings and caveats from the paper: At VDJ recombination sites, type 1 diabetes patients had fewer insertions and more deleted nucleotides, which implies abnormalities in thymic rearrangement. Only small numbers of individuals were included in the HLA sub-analyses, which left unresolved whether HLA type had any influence on TCRB rearrangement. Sequencing cDNA rather than genomic DNA could over-represent highly expressing activated cells, although activation and CD3 levels did not differ between groups. Shorter templates might be favored by PCR, yet because patient and control samples were amplified and corrected together, any such skew would affect both groups equally. The naive, central memory and regulatory TCRB repertoires appeared to resemble one another more closely among patients than among healthy donors. Type 1 diabetes patients showed a moderate but significant shortening of TCRB CDR3 length in all four CD4+ subsets.

From each donor, a single peripheral blood sample of about 116 mL on average was drawn into heparinised tubes. Naive, central memory, regulatory and stem cell-like memory CD4+ T cells were sorted on a BD FACSAria II using a panel including CD45RO, CCR7, CD25, CD127, CD95 and CD27. All sorted populations exceeded 95% purity. PBMCs were isolated immediately by Lymphoprep density gradient centrifugation and stained directly without culture. So that batch effects would be minimized, each experiment stained and sorted samples in pairs, pairing one healthy donor with one patient. V is trimmed back by 5 bases and J by 5 bases, and the junction contains 3 bases that no gene match accounts for. The CDR3 has 15 amino acids, counting the end cysteine and phenylalanine. The sequence is cut down to CDR3 DNA, 45 bases in frame from base 1. The germline V gene (reference sequence) yields SGHNT for CDR1 and YYREEE for CDR2.

All of the isolated RNA was reverse transcribed with the High Capacity cDNA Reverse Transcription Kit, so expressed TCRB transcripts were sequenced. Deep immunoSEQ sequencing was performed on naive, central memory and regulatory T cell samples, with an average of around 3.5 million total reads per sample. After sorted cells were lysed in RLT buffer, RNA was extracted with DNase-treated RNeasy Micro or Mini kits, with the choice depending on cell number. To prevent cross-contamination, each cell subset was processed individually, whereas patient and healthy donor samples were processed jointly. TCRB sequences were amplified from cDNA with the immunoSEQ multiplex PCR, producing 87-bp fragments spanning the CDR3 region. Sequencing of the amplicons was performed on the Illumina HiSeq platform. Under the source paper's analysis protocol: Synthetic template baselines were used to correct PCR bias computationally, reads within Hamming distance 2 were collapsed together, and singletons that could not be merged were discarded. Reads were aligned to IMGT to assign V, D and J genes, CDR3 length, and insertions or deletions at six rearrangement sites. Within each subset, clonotype counts were normalized to the number of sorted cells before true diversity and Gini coefficients were calculated with the tcR R package. Repertoire sharing was quantified using the overlap coefficient calculated on TCRB nucleotide sequences. Out-of-frame TCRB sequences from naive cells were analyzed to stand in for the pre-selection repertoire. TCRdb's version of the immuneACCESS table is confined to in-frame rearrangements and falls short of the full clone set. An unresolved V gene accounts for under half of the shortfall where checked; the remainder is of unknown origin. D and trimming come from the DNA, and the V and J calls and clone size come from that table. The sample yields under 300,000 clones; 11% were counted once. More than 0.015% of the sample is in the top ten clones.

This clone was seen a few times. What this receptor recognizes is not known. No base qualities exist here, and no much larger clone lies one base off it. The sequenced material came from naive CD4+ T cells from blood. Sample cell subset or site, as interpreted from the label and publication: true naive CD4+ T cells. This chain joins TRBV5-4 to TRBJ2-1, with 14 middle bases fitting TRBD2. This receptor was identified in a man in his thirties or forties with type 1 diabetes. In nucleotides, the sequence is TGTGCCAGCAGAGCGGGACTAGCGGGGGACAATGAGCAGTTCTTC. The translation is CASRAGLAGDNEQFF.